A single sample gave rise to the 20 T cell receptor beta chains below, sequenced in a study of blood T cell repertoires in COVID-19. The method was immunoSEQ multiplex PCR; TCRdb's version includes in-frame clones alone and lacks a portion of them. The sample lists a few hundred thousand clones, about 80% occurring once. Sequencing was performed on PBMCs or T cells enriched from blood (not recorded which). The source is a man aged 45-65 years who had recovered from COVID-19.

In nucleotides, the CDR3 is TGCAGCGCCATGGGGGGAGGAAACACCATATATTTT. Amino acids: CSAMGGGNTIYF. The chain uses TRBV29-1 and TRBJ1-3; the D gene is possibly TRBD1 (5 bases). Germline V lookup: CDR1 SQVTM, CDR2 ANQGSEA. V shed 7 bases and J shed 4 bases, with 11 bases lying between them. The CDR3 has 12 amino acids.

This rearrangement joins TRBV18 to TRBJ1-1; D unclear. The CDR3 length is 12 residues. V shed 3 bases and J shed 7 bases, with 9 bases lying between them. Germline V lookup: CDR1 KGHSH, CDR2 LQKENI. The CDR3 protein is CASSPQAYEAFF. The CDR3 coding sequence is TGTGCCAGCTCACCGCAGGCGTATGAAGCTTTCTTT.

V is TRBV7-6 and J is TRBJ2-7; a possible D gene is TRBD2 (5 bases). The CDR3 extends over 17 amino acids. Germline assignment: CDR1 SGHVS and CDR2 FNYEAQ. The V gene lost 5 bases and the J gene lost 2 bases, with 22 bases spanning the gap. CDR3 sequence (DNA): TGTGCCAGCAGCCCCGTGGCAGATGGACTCGGGGCCTACGAGCAGTACTTC. It yields the protein CASSPVADGLGAYEQYF.

V and J are TRBV4-1 and TRBJ2-3; TRBD1 agrees at 8 bases. V shed 0 bases and J 9 bases; nucleotides not matched to a gene: 8. This CDR3 has 15 residues. Germline CDR1 is MGHRA and CDR2 is YSYEKL. Here the CDR3 reads CASSQEPGQAWTQYF. In DNA form, the CDR3 reads TGCGCCAGCAGCCAAGAACCGGGACAGGCTTGGACGCAGTATTTT.

The chain couples TRBV7-9 to TRBJ2-7; tentative D call: TRBD2 (7 bases). The CDR3 consists of 16 residues. Trimming cost V 5 bases and J 0 bases, with 17 bases left between them. Germline lookup yields CDR1 SEHNR and CDR2 FQNEAQ (reference sequence). The chain's CDR3 is CASSQTGRGSSYEQYF. In DNA form, the CDR3 reads TGTGCCAGCAGCCAAACTGGGAGGGGGAGCTCCTACGAGCAGTACTTC.

V and J are TRBV3-1 (or the pseudogene TRBV3-2) and TRBJ2-2; 9 bases align to TRBD2. With 3 bases clipped from V and 2 bases from J, the junction kept 1 base outside the gene matches. Germline V gene sequence: CDR1 LGHDT, CDR2 YNNKEL (reference sequence). This CDR3 region has 15 residues. The CDR3 nucleotides read TGTGCCAGCAGCCAGCGGGGGGGAAACACCGGGGAGCTGTTTTTT. Its protein is CASSQRGGNTGELFF.

This clone was seen only once. This chain connects TRBV7-9 to TRBJ2-4; 8 positions match TRBD1. After removal of 4 bases from V and 4 bases from J, the junction contained 3 bases not matched to a gene. Germline V gives CDR1 SEHNR, CDR2 FQNEAQ (reference sequence). The CDR3 spans 14 residues. The CDR3 reads CASSWTGLKNIQYF. CDR3 bases: TGTGCCAGCAGCTGGACAGGGCTTAAAAACATTCAGTACTTC.

The CDR3 is CASTTGSGNTIYF. The CDR3 nucleotides read TGTGCCAGTACAACAGGCTCTGGAAACACCATATATTTT. V is TRBV6-5 and J is TRBJ1-3; D possibly corresponds to TRBD1 (5 bases). Germline CDR1 MNHEY, CDR2 SVGAGI. The CDR3 loop spans 13 amino acids. The V and J ends lost 9 bases and 0 bases respectively, with 9 bases between them.

This clone was observed a handful of times. The chain couples TRBV5-4 to TRBJ1-2; TRBD1 matches 8 bases. V trimming: 5 bases; J trimming: 8 bases; junction bases outside the gene matches: 14. The germline gives CDR1 SGHNT, CDR2 YYREEE (reference sequence). The CDR3 sequence is 15 residues long. In nucleotides, the CDR3 is TGTGCCAGCAGGCTGAGGACAGGGACTTCTGGAGGCTACACCTTC. Amino acid sequence: CASRLRTGTSGGYTF.

The V and J genes are TRBV7-2 and TRBJ1-6; D possibly corresponds to TRBD1 (6 bases). The germline V gene encodes CDR1 SGHTA and CDR2 FQGNSA. Trimming removed 5 bases from V and 10 bases from J, with 18 bases in between. The CDR3 contains 15 residues. The chain's CDR3 is CASSLEAGRGSPLHF. In DNA form, the CDR3 reads TGTGCCAGCAGCCTGGAAGCCGGCAGGGGATCACCCCTCCACTTT.

The rearrangement uses TRBV24-1 and TRBJ1-5, with a possible D match to TRBD1 (6 bases). The CDR3 consists of 15 residues. Trimming stripped 6 bases from V and 1 base from J, with 12 bases between. Germline values: CDR1 KGHDR, CDR2 SFDVKD. CDR3 DNA sequence: TGTGCCACCAGTTTAGGGGGGGCGAGCAATCAGCCCCAGCATTTT. It yields the protein CATSLGGASNQPQHF.

The V call is TRBV19, the J call TRBJ1-5, with 9 bases aligning to TRBD1. There are 14 residues in the CDR3. Germline lookup yields CDR1 LNHDA and CDR2 SQIVND (reference sequence). V was clipped by 4 bases and J by 6 bases; unmatched bases: 4. CDR3 coding DNA: TGTGCCAGTAGTACACAGGGGGCGAGTCAGCCCCAGCATTTT. Protein sequence: CASSTQGASQPQHF.

This sequence joins TRBV3-1 (or the pseudogene TRBV3-2) and TRBJ1-2; 8 bases are shared with TRBD1. The CDR3 has 16 residues. V was clipped by 5 bases and J by 3 bases; unmatched bases: 11. In germline, CDR1 is LGHDT, CDR2 YNNKEL (reference sequence). CDR3 amino acids: CASSVRQGIRDYGYTF. CDR3 sequence (DNA): TGTGCCAGCAGCGTCCGACAGGGGATAAGGGACTATGGCTACACCTTC.

The chain carries TRBV11-1 and TRBJ2-1, with D unresolved. Trimming shortened V by 5 bases and J by 4 bases, and 12 bases separated the two germline ends. This CDR3 is built from 14 residues. The V gene's germline CDR1 is SGHAT and CDR2 FQDESV (reference sequence). The CDR3 coding sequence is TGTGCCAGCAGCCCATCGGTCCTATACAATGAGCAGTTCTTC. Amino acid sequence: CASSPSVLYNEQFF.

This clone was counted ten times or more. The chain carries TRBV6-2 or TRBV6-3 and TRBJ1-5, with 8 bases matching TRBD1. The CDR3 runs 14 residues. With 4 bases clipped from V and 4 bases from J, the junction kept 3 bases outside the gene matches. Looked up from germline, CDR1 is MNHEY and CDR2 is SVGEGT. Here the CDR3 reads CASSFRGRNQPQHF. The CDR3 nucleotides are TGTGCCAGCAGTTTCAGGGGGCGGAATCAGCCCCAGCATTTT.

The genes are TRBV18 and TRBJ2-7, with 8 bases identical to TRBD1. Per the germline V gene, CDR1 is KGHSH and CDR2 is LQKENI. After removal of 4 bases from V and 2 bases from J, the junction contained 7 bases not matched to a gene. The length of the CDR3 is 15 residues. The CDR3 region is CASSRDRTGTYEQYF. The CDR3 region has the DNA TGTGCCAGCTCACGGGATCGGACAGGGACCTACGAGCAGTACTTC.

This CDR3 reads CASSSASGNSYNEQFF. CDR3 in DNA: TGTGCCAGCAGCTCAGCTAGCGGGAACTCCTACAATGAGCAGTTCTTC. The chain combines TRBV7-2 with TRBJ2-1; 9 bases agree with TRBD2. Germline loops: CDR1 SGHTA, CDR2 FQGNSA. The V gene end was trimmed by 4 bases and the J gene end by 0 bases; junction bases not matched to a gene: 4. The CDR3 runs to 16 residues.

This clone has more than one count but fewer than ten. The rearrangement joins TRBV7-2 to TRBJ2-1; the D is unclear. Germline loops: CDR1 SGHTA, CDR2 FQGNSA. The CDR3 covers 14 residues. The germline V and J ends were trimmed by 3 bases and 3 bases, with 9 bases remaining between them. The CDR3 reads CASSFASGYNEQFF. Written as DNA, the CDR3 is TGTGCCAGCAGCTTTGCCTCCGGCTACAATGAGCAGTTCTTC.

J is TRBJ1-5 and V is TRBV29-1; 8 bases map to TRBD1. Germline V CDR1 and CDR2: SQVTM, ANQGSEA. V shed 5 bases and J 6 bases; nucleotides not matched to a gene: 6. The CDR3 covers 13 residues. The CDR3 region has the DNA TGCAGCGTTACCCAGGGGGCAGGTCAGCCCCAGCATTTT. It translates to CSVTQGAGQPQHF.

The CDR3 loop reads CASSQTTQNNSPLHF. The CDR3 region has the DNA TGCGCCAGCAGCCAAACGACACAAAATAATTCACCCCTCCACTTT. The rearrangement joins TRBV4-3 to TRBJ1-6, with D hard to call. Germline lookup yields CDR1 LGHNA and CDR2 YSLEER. The V end was cut by 2 bases, the J end by 5 bases, with 10 bases between. The CDR3 spans 15 residues.